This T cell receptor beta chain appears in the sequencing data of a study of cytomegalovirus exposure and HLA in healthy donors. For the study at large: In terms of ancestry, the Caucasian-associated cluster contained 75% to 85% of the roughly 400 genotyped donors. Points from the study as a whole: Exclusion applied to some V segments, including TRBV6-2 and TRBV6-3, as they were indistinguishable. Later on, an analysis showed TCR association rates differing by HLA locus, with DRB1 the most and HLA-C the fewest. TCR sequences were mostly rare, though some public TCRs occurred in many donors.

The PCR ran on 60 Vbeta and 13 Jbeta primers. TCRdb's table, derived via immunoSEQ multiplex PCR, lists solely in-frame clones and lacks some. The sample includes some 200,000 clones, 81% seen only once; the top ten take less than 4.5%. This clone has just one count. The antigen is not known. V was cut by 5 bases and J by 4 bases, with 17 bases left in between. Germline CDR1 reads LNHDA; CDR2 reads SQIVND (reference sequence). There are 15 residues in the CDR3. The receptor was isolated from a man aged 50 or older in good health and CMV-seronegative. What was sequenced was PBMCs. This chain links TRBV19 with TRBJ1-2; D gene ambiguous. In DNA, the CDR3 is TGTGCCAGTAGTGTCAGTGATACCAGAAGCTATGGCTACACCTTC. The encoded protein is CASSVSDTRSYGYTF.